These 31 T cell receptor beta chains came from one sample sequenced in a study of OX40 agonist ivuxolimab in advanced cancers. Repertoires were generated with immunoSEQ multiplex PCR, while TCRdb's copy carries only in-frame clones and drops some. The table shows roughly 57,000 clones, with around 87% occurring only once. The sequences come from CD4+ or CD8+ T cells sorted from blood, collected in a trial of the OX40 agonist ivuxolimab. Receptor source: an adult with an advanced solid tumor such as melanoma, head and neck, liver or kidney cancer.

In this sample, this clone turned up once. The chain carries TRBV11-1 and TRBJ1-1; 8 bases agree with TRBD1. Germline-derived CDR1 and CDR2 are SGHAT and FQDESV (reference sequence). The CDR3 runs to 14 residues. Trimming at V came to 5 bases and at J to 2 bases, leaving 4 bases not matched to a gene. The DNA of the CDR3 is TGTGCCAGCAGCCGGACAGGGTCCAACACTGAAGCTTTCTTT. Encoded protein: CASSRTGSNTEAFF. The full variable domain, in which reference TRBV11-1 and TRBJ1-1 provide the parts outside the CDR3, is EAEVAQSPRYKITEKSQAVAFWCDPISGHATLYWYRQILGQGPELLVQFQDESVVDDSQLPKDRFSAERLKGVDSTLKIQPAELGDSAMYLCASSRTGSNTEAFFGQGTRLTVV.

The chain is built from TRBV7-9 and TRBJ2-5; D is uncertain. Germline CDR1 reads SEHNR; CDR2 reads FQNEAQ (reference sequence). Trimming left V 8 bases short and J 1 base short, with 8 bases between. The CDR3 has 12 residues. As DNA, the CDR3 is TGTGCCAGCTCGCGGATCCAAGAGACCCAGTACTTC. It encodes CASSRIQETQYF.

This clone was counted a single time. The genes are TRBV9 and TRBJ2-1; 8 bases align to TRBD2. The CDR3 covers 15 residues. J gave up 7 bases and V 4 bases, and 10 bases lay outside the gene matches. Germline-derived CDR1 and CDR2 are SGDLS and YYNGEE. CDR3 DNA sequence: TGTGCCAGCAGCCCCACTAGCGGAGGAGGTAATGAGCAGTTCTTC. Its protein is CASSPTSGGGNEQFF. Full variable domain (outside the CDR3, taken from reference TRBV9 and TRBJ2-1): DSGVTQTPKHLITATGQRVTLRCSPRSGDLSVYWYQQSLDQGLQFLIQYYNGEERAKGNILERFSAQQFPDLHSELNLSSLELGDSALYFCASSPTSGGGNEQFFGPGTRLTVL.

This clone was counted a few times. V usage is TRBV5-1 and J usage is TRBJ2-5; no reliable D call. The CDR3 totals 15 residues. Germline CDR1 is SGHRS and CDR2 is YFSETQ. The V gene lost 2 bases and the J gene lost 5 bases, with 16 bases spanning the gap. The CDR3 bases are TGCGCCAGCAGCTTTTACACCACGCTCAGGGAGACCCAGTACTTC. Amino acids: CASSFYTTLRETQYF.

The sample holds one count of this clone. The chain couples TRBV2 to TRBJ2-1; TRBD1 matches 7 bases. CDR3 length equals 16 residues. Germline trimming cut 2 bases from V and 0 bases from J; bases unmatched to any gene: 4. Germline loops: CDR1 SNHLY, CDR2 FYNNEI. The CDR3 is CASSERDRVSYNEQFF. DNA for the CDR3: TGTGCCAGCAGTGAACGAGACAGGGTCTCCTACAATGAGCAGTTCTTC.

The V gene is TRBV28, the J gene TRBJ1-2; D perhaps matches TRBD1 (5 bases). The CDR3 has 14 amino acids. Germline-derived CDR1 and CDR2 are MDHEN and SYDVKM. The V gene lost 6 bases and the J gene lost 4 bases, with 15 bases spanning the gap. CDR3 region: CASRRQGRTYGYTF. The CDR3, as DNA: TGTGCCAGCAGACGGCAGGGACGGACCTATGGCTACACCTTC.

The V and J genes are TRBV6-6 and TRBJ1-2; 7 nucleotides agree with TRBD1. CDR1 is MNHNY, CDR2 SVGAGI, per germline (reference sequence). There are 12 residues in the CDR3. Germline trimming cut 4 bases from V and 7 bases from J; bases unmatched to any gene: 3. The CDR3 DNA follows: TGTGCCAGCAGTTCGAACAGGGGTGGCTACACCTTC. It is translated as CASSSNRGGYTF.

This rearrangement joins TRBV11-3 to TRBJ2-7; D is possibly TRBD1 or TRBD2 (5 bases each). The CDR3 totals 13 residues. Germline CDR1 and CDR2: SGHNT and YENEEA. V shed 5 bases and J shed 0 bases, with 8 bases lying between them. The CDR3 here is CASSPGSSYEQYF. CDR3 bases: TGTGCCAGCAGCCCAGGGAGCTCCTACGAGCAGTACTTC. Full variable domain (remainder filled in from reference TRBV11-3 and TRBJ2-7): EAGVVQSPRYKIIEKKQPVAFWCNPISGHNTLYWYLQNLGQGPELLIRYENEEAVDDSQLPKDRFSAERLKGVDSTLKIQPAELGDSAVYLCASSPGSSYEQYFGPGTRLTVT.

This sequence joins TRBV2 and TRBJ2-7; D is tentatively TRBD1 or TRBD2 (6 bases each). This CDR3 contains 15 residues. Looked up from germline, CDR1 is SNHLY and CDR2 is FYNNEI. Trimming shortened V by 6 bases and J by 3 bases, and 18 bases separated the two germline ends. CDR3 nucleotides: TGTGCCAGCAGCGGCCGAGGGGGGATTCTCTACGAGCAGTACTTC. This encodes CASSGRGGILYEQYF. Full variable domain (outside the CDR3, taken from reference TRBV2 and TRBJ2-7): EPEVTQTPSHQVTQMGQEVILRCVPISNHLYFYWYRQILGQKVEFLVSFYNNEISEKSEIFDDQFSVERPDGSNFTLKIRSTKLEDSAMYFCASSGRGGILYEQYFGPGTRLTVT.

This clone was seen only once. The DNA for the CDR3 is TGTGCCAGCAGCTTTAGCAGGGATACTGAAGCTTTCTTT. Its translation: CASSFSRDTEAFF. The V call is TRBV11-2, the J call TRBJ1-1; maybe TRBD1 (5 bases). Germline CDR1 is SGHAT and CDR2 is FQNNGV. The V end lost 3 bases, the J end lost 5 bases, and 10 bases lay between the germline ends. CDR3 length equals 13 residues. Combining the CDR3 with reference TRBV11-2 and TRBJ1-1 gives the whole variable domain EAGVAQSPRYKIIEKRQSVAFWCNPISGHATLYWYQQILGQGPKLLIQFQNNGVVDDSQLPKDRFSAERLKGVDSTLKIQPAKLEDSAVYLCASSFSRDTEAFFGQGTRLTVV.

The V gene is TRBV7-9, the J gene TRBJ2-7, with D possibly TRBD2 on 6 matching bases. V lost 1 base, J lost 1 base, and 11 bases lay in between. This CDR3 spans 15 amino acids. Germline V gene sequence: CDR1 SEHNR, CDR2 FQNEAQ (reference sequence). The CDR3, as DNA: TGTGCCAGCAGCTTAGTGGGACTGGCTTCCTACGAGCAGTACTTC. Amino acids: CASSLVGLASYEQYF.

The rearrangement joins TRBV6-5 to TRBJ2-6; D is ambiguous. Trimming stripped 7 bases from V and 1 base from J, with 8 bases between. The CDR3 is 14 residues long. The germline V gene encodes CDR1 MNHEY and CDR2 SVGAGI. In nucleotides, the CDR3 is TGTGCCAGCAACCTCGGGTCTGGGGCCAACGTCCTGACTTTC. Its translation is CASNLGSGANVLTF.

The rearrangement links TRBV10-3 to TRBJ2-7; D remains unclear. The CDR3 covers 12 residues. Germline CDR1 is ENHRY and CDR2 is SYGVKD. Trimming took off 6 bases at V and 5 bases at J, with 11 bases between the two ends. CDR3 region: CAIRDNRDEQYF. The CDR3 DNA is TGTGCCATCAGAGACAACCGTGACGAGCAGTACTTC.

J is TRBJ2-1 and V is TRBV21-1. TRBV21-1 is a documented pseudogene. The CDR3 runs to 13 residues. CDR3 bases: TGTGCCAGCACCCGGATCACCTACAATGAGCAGTTCTTC. It specifies CASTRITYNEQFF.

The rearrangement uses TRBV9 and TRBJ2-7, with a tentative D call TRBD1 (6 bases). Trimming removed 2 bases at V and 7 bases at J, with 13 bases between. CDR1 is SGDLS and CDR2 is YYNGEE in the germline V gene. The CDR3 has 13 amino acids. CDR3 protein: CASSVDLTGEQYF. The CDR3 coding sequence is TGTGCCAGCAGCGTGGATCTAACAGGGGAGCAGTACTTC.

The rearrangement links TRBV27 to TRBJ1-1; TRBD1 is a possible D gene (5 bases). Deletions cut 3 bases from V and 0 bases from J, with 5 bases between. CDR3 length: 13 residues. Looked up from germline, CDR1 is MNHEY and CDR2 is SMNVEV (reference sequence). In nucleotides, the CDR3 is TGTGCCAGCAGTTTGGGGCTGAACACTGAAGCTTTCTTT. Translated: CASSLGLNTEAFF.

The chain is built from TRBV7-2 and TRBJ2-1; 15 nucleotides match TRBD2. The length of the CDR3 is 18 residues. Germline lookup yields CDR1 SGHTA and CDR2 FQGNSA. J lost 7 bases, V lost 3 bases, and 10 bases had no gene match. CDR3 sequence: CASSLPRTSGGGKNEQFF. The CDR3 region has the DNA TGTGCCAGCAGCTTGCCAAGGACTAGCGGGGGGGGCAAGAATGAGCAGTTCTTC.

The chain couples TRBV2 to TRBJ2-7, with TRBD1 matching 8 bases. The CDR3 consists of 16 residues. Trimming removed 4 bases from V and 4 bases from J; junction bases left unmatched: 12. Germline CDR1 reads SNHLY; CDR2 reads FYNNEI. The CDR3 region is CASSARRATGAYEQYF. As DNA, the CDR3 is TGTGCCAGCAGTGCGCGAAGAGCGACAGGGGCATACGAGCAGTACTTC.

The V and J genes are TRBV25-1 and TRBJ1-2; D not certain. CDR1 and CDR2 from the germline V gene are MGHDK and SYGVNS. The CDR3 covers 14 residues. V was pared by 4 bases and J by 2 bases, with 11 bases between. This CDR3 reads CASSADGKNYGYTF. The CDR3 DNA is TGTGCCAGCAGTGCGGACGGAAAAAACTATGGCTACACCTTC.

V usage is TRBV6-5 and J usage is TRBJ2-6; D is undetermined. Germline lookup yields CDR1 MNHEY and CDR2 SVGAGI. The CDR3 is 14 amino acids. V shed 4 bases and J shed 3 bases, with 7 bases lying between them. This chain's CDR3 is CASSSGFGANVLTF. The DNA of the CDR3 is TGTGCCAGCAGTTCCGGTTTTGGGGCCAACGTCCTGACTTTC.

V usage is TRBV18 and J usage is TRBJ2-7; TRBD1 matches 9 bases. Germline V CDR1 and CDR2: KGHSH, LQKENI. After removal of 5 bases from V and 1 base from J, the junction contained 9 bases not matched to a gene. The CDR3 sequence is 16 residues long. CDR3 region: CASSSPGTGLSYEQYF. CDR3 nucleotide sequence: TGTGCCAGCTCATCCCCCGGGACAGGGTTGTCCTACGAGCAGTACTTC.

Here the CDR3 reads CASSLDRGAYEQYF. Here the CDR3 DNA reads TGTGCCAGCAGTCTGGACAGGGGGGCCTACGAGCAGTACTTC. The rearrangement joins TRBV2 to TRBJ2-7; TRBD1 agrees at 10 bases. This CDR3 has 14 residues. V lost 5 bases to trimming and J lost 2 bases; unmatched junction nucleotides: 3. Germline assignment: CDR1 SNHLY and CDR2 FYNNEI.

The genes are TRBV27 and TRBJ2-7; tentatively, D is TRBD1 (6 bases). CDR1 MNHEY and CDR2 SMNVEV come from the germline V gene (reference sequence). The CDR3 has 14 amino acids. V lost 6 bases, J lost 4 bases, and 16 bases lay in between. CDR3 loop: CASRLTGLRYEQYF. The CDR3, as DNA: TGTGCCAGCAGACTGACAGGCTTAAGATACGAGCAGTACTTC.

The chain couples TRBV9 to TRBJ2-4; D is unclear. The CDR3 consists of 14 residues. Germline CDR1 SGDLS, CDR2 YYNGEE. V was shortened by 4 bases and J by 1 base, with 9 bases between the two germline ends. DNA of the CDR3: TGTGCCAGCAGCAGAGATGTCGCCAAAAACATTCAGTACTTC. Amino acid sequence: CASSRDVAKNIQYF. Using reference TRBV9 and TRBJ2-4 for the parts outside the CDR3, the full variable domain is DSGVTQTPKHLITATGQRVTLRCSPRSGDLSVYWYQQSLDQGLQFLIQYYNGEERAKGNILERFSAQQFPDLHSELNLSSLELGDSALYFCASSRDVAKNIQYFGAGTRLSVL.

V is TRBV27 and J is TRBJ1-6; D perhaps matches TRBD1 (5 bases). Germline V gene data show CDR1 as MNHEY and CDR2 as SMNVEV (reference sequence). This CDR3 contains 15 residues. The germline V and J ends were trimmed by 2 bases and 1 base, with 6 bases remaining between them. CDR3 sequence: CASSLRQSYNSPLHF. CDR3 DNA sequence: TGTGCCAGCAGTTTACGACAGTCCTATAATTCACCCCTCCACTTT.

This chain uses TRBV6-4 with TRBJ2-3, with D perhaps TRBD1 (6 bases). CDR3 length equals 14 residues. Trimming left V 4 bases short and J 1 base short, with 9 bases between. Germline V gene data show CDR1 as MRHNA and CDR2 as SNTAGT. The CDR3 reads CASSASGGTDTQYF. As DNA, the CDR3 is TGTGCCAGCAGTGCCTCAGGGGGCACAGATACGCAGTATTTT.

The genes are TRBV4-1 and TRBJ1-2; tentative D call: TRBD1 (5 bases). Trimming took 1 base from V and 6 from J, leaving 24 bases between them. CDR3 length equals 18 residues. Germline-derived CDR1 and CDR2 are MGHRA and YSYEKL. CDR3 sequence reads: CASSQGRRATGPGHGYTF. CDR3 nucleotides: TGCGCCAGCAGCCAAGGCCGAAGGGCCACGGGGCCCGGGCATGGCTACACCTTC.

V gene TRBV15 combines with J gene TRBJ2-1; 11 nucleotides match TRBD2. This CDR3 has 17 residues. The germline gives CDR1 LNHNV, CDR2 YYDKDF (reference sequence). J was trimmed by 9 bases and V by 0 bases; bases with no gene match: 10. CDR3 bases: TGTGCCACCAGCAGAGATAGAACTAGCGGGAGATTTGGTGAGCAGTTCTTC. Encoded protein: CATSRDRTSGRFGEQFF.

The chain couples TRBV7-2 to TRBJ2-7, with 8 bases matching TRBD1. CDR1 SGHTA and CDR2 FQGNSA come from the germline V gene. This CDR3 contains 15 residues. J gave up 3 bases and V 5 bases, and 9 bases lay outside the gene matches. The CDR3 DNA sequence: TGTGCCAGCAGCCCCGGGACAGGTCCCTTCTACGAGCAGTACTTC. Translated: CASSPGTGPFYEQYF.

V gene TRBV30 combines with J gene TRBJ1-1; a possible D gene is TRBD1 (5 bases). Germline loops: CDR1 GTSNPN, CDR2 SVGIG (reference sequence). This CDR3 is built from 12 residues. Trimming took 3 bases from V and 14 from J, leaving 19 bases between them. The CDR3 DNA reads as TGTGCCTGGAGCGAAAGGAGGGGTCAAAGGTTCTTT. Amino acids: CAWSERRGQRFF.

J is TRBJ1-2 and V is TRBV5-8; TRBD1 might be the D (5 bases). CDR1 and CDR2 from the germline V gene are SGHTS and YDEGEE. The CDR3 totals 14 residues. The V and J ends lost 6 bases and 2 bases respectively, with 14 bases between them. The CDR3 DNA sequence: TGTGCCAGCACCCCGGGGGGGTTCAACTATGGCTACACCTTC. Amino acids: CASTPGGFNYGYTF. Based on the CDR3 plus reference TRBV5-8 and TRBJ1-2, the full variable domain is EAGVTQSPTHLIKTRGQQATLRCSPISGHTSVYWYQQALGLGLQFLLWYDEGEERNRGNFPPRFSGRQFPNYSSELNVNALELEDSALYLCASTPGGFNYGYTFGSGTRLTVV.